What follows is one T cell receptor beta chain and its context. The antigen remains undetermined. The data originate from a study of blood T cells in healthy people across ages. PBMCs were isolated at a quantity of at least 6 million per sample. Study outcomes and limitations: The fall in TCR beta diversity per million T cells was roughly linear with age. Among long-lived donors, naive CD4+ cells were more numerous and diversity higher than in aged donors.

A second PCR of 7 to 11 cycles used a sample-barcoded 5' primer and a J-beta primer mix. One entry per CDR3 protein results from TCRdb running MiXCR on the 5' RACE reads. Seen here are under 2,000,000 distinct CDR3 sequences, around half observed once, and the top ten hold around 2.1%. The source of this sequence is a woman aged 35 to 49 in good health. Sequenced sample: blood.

Written as DNA, the CDR3 is TGTGCCAGCTCACCACCCGTTGGGGCGCAGTTCTTC. It translates to CASSPPVGAQFF. The chain has TRBV18 and TRBJ2-1, with D tentatively TRBD1 (5 bases). The CDR3 runs 12 residues. CDR1 KGHSH and CDR2 LQKENI come from the germline V gene. V shed 0 bases and J shed 12 bases, with 9 bases lying between them.